These 8 T cell receptor beta chains share one sample of origin, sequenced in a study of T cell changes during pregnancy in multiple sclerosis. The assay was immunoSEQ multiplex PCR, and TCRdb's table has in-frame clones only and misses some. The sample holds under 130,000 clones, approximately 90% seen once. The material sequenced was peripheral blood, taken after pregnancy. The receptor source for this set is a female donor with multiple sclerosis, enrolled in a pregnancy study.

The rearrangement uses TRBV25-1 and TRBJ1-4; D perhaps matches TRBD1 (5 bases). The length of the CDR3 is 15 residues. The V gene's germline CDR1 is MGHDK and CDR2 SYGVNS. V lost 4 bases to trimming and J lost 5 bases, with 14 bases between them. The CDR3 sequence: CASSVVGHENEKLFF. The CDR3 nucleotides are TGTGCCAGCAGTGTAGTGGGGCACGAGAATGAAAAACTGTTTTTT.

The chain links TRBV15 to TRBJ1-5, with TRBD1 matching 7 bases. The CDR3 has 15 amino acids. V dropped 3 bases and J dropped 2; count of bases not matched to a gene: 4. Germline V gene sequence: CDR1 LNHNV, CDR2 YYDKDF (reference sequence). This CDR3 reads CATSSVTGGNQPQHF. CDR3 nucleotides: TGTGCCACCAGCAGCGTTACAGGGGGCAATCAGCCCCAGCATTTT.

V usage is TRBV11-3 and J usage is TRBJ2-6; D unresolved. The CDR3 spans 15 residues. Germline V CDR1 and CDR2: SGHNT, YENEEA. Trimming cost V 1 base and J 4 bases, with 8 bases left between them. The CDR3 sequence is CASSLGGSGANVLTF. The DNA of the CDR3 is TGTGCCAGCAGCTTAGGCGGTTCCGGGGCCAACGTCCTGACTTTC.

This clone has a single count. The rearrangement links TRBV29-1 to TRBJ2-1; 7 nucleotides align to TRBD1. Germline V gives CDR1 SQVTM, CDR2 ANQGSEA. V was clipped by 8 bases and J by 3 bases; unmatched bases: 10. The CDR3 has 14 residues. The CDR3 bases are TGCAGCCAAGGATCCGGGACAGACTACAATGAGCAGTTCTTC. The encoded protein is CSQGSGTDYNEQFF.

The V call is TRBV6-5, the J call TRBJ2-2; 11 bases align to TRBD2. Germline trimming cut 5 bases from V and 5 bases from J; bases unmatched to any gene: 4. This CDR3 has 15 residues. The germline V gene encodes CDR1 MNHEY and CDR2 SVGAGI. CDR3 sequence (DNA): TGTGCCAGCAGTATTAGCGGGGGGGCGACCGGGGAGCTGTTTTTT. This codes for CASSISGGATGELFF.

The chain employs TRBV19 and TRBJ2-2, with TRBD1 identical over 9 bases. Germline lookup yields CDR1 LNHDA and CDR2 SQIVND (reference sequence). This CDR3 comprises 15 residues. Trimming removed 5 bases from V and 0 bases from J; junction bases left unmatched: 1. CDR3 residues: CASSRQGANTGELFF. DNA for the CDR3: TGTGCCAGTAGTCGACAGGGGGCGAACACCGGGGAGCTGTTTTTT.

V is TRBV2 and J is TRBJ2-2, with TRBD2 identical over 8 bases. Germline CDR1 SNHLY, CDR2 FYNNEI. CDR3 size: 15 residues. V trimming: 6 bases; J trimming: 2 bases; junction bases outside the gene matches: 5. In DNA, the CDR3 is TGTGCCAGCAGAGGCACTAGCGGAAACACCGGGGAGCTGTTTTTT. Protein product: CASRGTSGNTGELFF.

The CDR3 region is CASSEEGGAGEQYF. The CDR3, as DNA: TGTGCCAGCAGTGAAGAGGGGGGGGCGGGCGAGCAGTACTTC. V and J are TRBV6-1 and TRBJ2-7; a weak D match, TRBD2 (7 bases). Per germline, CDR1 MNHNS and CDR2 SASEGT. The CDR3 spans 14 residues. The V end was cut by 1 base, the J end by 6 bases, with 13 bases between.